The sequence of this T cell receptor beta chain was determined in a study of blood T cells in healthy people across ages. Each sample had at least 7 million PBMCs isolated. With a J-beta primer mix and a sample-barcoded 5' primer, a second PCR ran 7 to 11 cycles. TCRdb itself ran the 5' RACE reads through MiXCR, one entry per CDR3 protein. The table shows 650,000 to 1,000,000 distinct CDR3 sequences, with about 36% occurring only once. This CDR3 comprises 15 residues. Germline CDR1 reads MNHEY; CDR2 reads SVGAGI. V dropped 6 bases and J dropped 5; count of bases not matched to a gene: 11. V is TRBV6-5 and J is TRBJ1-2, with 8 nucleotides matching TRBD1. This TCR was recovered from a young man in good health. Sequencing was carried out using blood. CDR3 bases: TGTGCCAGCAGGGTCCCGGGACAGGAAGGGTATGGCTACACCTTC. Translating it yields CASRVPGQEGYGYTF.